This entry is about one TCR beta chain. Profiling relied on immunoSEQ multiplex PCR, and the TCRdb table lists in-frame clones only, not all of them. The sample has 96,000 or so clones, 70% to 90% seen once. This sample is part of a study of blood T cell repertoires in COVID-19. Study context: Sample material is recorded as cDNA or gDNA derived from T cells, B-cell-depleted T cells, or PBMCs.

The CDR3 spans 14 residues. V was trimmed by 0 bases and J by 6 bases, leaving 11 bases between them. Germline-derived CDR1 and CDR2 are MGHRA and YSYEKL. The sequence derives from a woman older than 75 with acute or convalescent COVID-19. The sequenced sample consisted of peripheral blood. The chain couples TRBV4-1 to TRBJ1-1; tentative D call: TRBD1 (5 bases). The CDR3 nucleotides read TGCGCCAGCAGCCAAGAGAGAGCGGGGGCTGAAGCTTTCTTT. Its protein is CASSQERAGAEAFF.